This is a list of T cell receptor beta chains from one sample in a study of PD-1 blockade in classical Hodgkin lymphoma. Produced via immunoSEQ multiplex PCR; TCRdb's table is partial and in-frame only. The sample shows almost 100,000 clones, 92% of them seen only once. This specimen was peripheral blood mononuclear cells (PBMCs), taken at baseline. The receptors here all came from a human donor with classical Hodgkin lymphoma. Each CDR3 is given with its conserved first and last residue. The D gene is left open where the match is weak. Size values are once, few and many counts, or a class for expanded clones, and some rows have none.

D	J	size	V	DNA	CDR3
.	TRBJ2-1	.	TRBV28	TGTGCCAGCAGAACGGTACTAGGGTATTGGAATGAGCAGTTCTTC	CASRTVLGYWNEQFF
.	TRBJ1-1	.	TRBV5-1	TGCGCCAGCAGCTTGGGGGCTCTTATGAACACTGAAGCTTTCTTT	CASSLGALMNTEAFF
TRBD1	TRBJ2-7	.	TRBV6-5	TGTGCCAGCAGCCTTGGGGACAGGGTTGTAGGGGAGCAGTACTTC	CASSLGDRVVGEQYF
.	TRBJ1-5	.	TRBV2	TGTGCCAGCAGTGCAGGGGTAGCCTATAGTACGCATTTT	CASSAGVAYSTHF
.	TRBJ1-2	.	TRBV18	TGTGCCAGCTCAAACACGACGTCGAGCTATGGCTACACCTTC	CASSNTTSSYGYTF
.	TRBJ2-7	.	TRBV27	TGTGCCAGCAGTTGGGGCCCTGCGCGCTCCTACGAGCAGTACTTC	CASSWGPARSYEQYF
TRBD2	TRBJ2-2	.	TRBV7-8	TGTGCCAGCAGCTCACGACCACTAGCGGGAGTTGGGACCGGGGAGCTGTTTTTT	CASSSRPLAGVGTGELFF
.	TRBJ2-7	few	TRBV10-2	TGCGCCAGCAGTGATAGTAGAGAGCAGTACTTC	CASSDSREQYF
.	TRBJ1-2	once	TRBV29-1	TGCAGCGTTGTCGTAGGCTATGGCTACACCTTC	CSVVVGYGYTF
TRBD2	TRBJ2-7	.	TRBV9	TGTGCCAGCAGCGCATCCCCGACTAGCGGGAGTCTCTACGAGCAGTACTTC	CASSASPTSGSLYEQYF
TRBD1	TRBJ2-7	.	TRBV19	TGTGCCAGTAGTATAGCTGGGACAGGGGGCTACCACTCCTACGAGCAGTACTTC	CASSIAGTGGYHSYEQYF
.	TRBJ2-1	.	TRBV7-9	TGTGCCAGCGGGGCGGAGAGCTCCTACAATGAGCAGTTCTTC	CASGAESSYNEQFF
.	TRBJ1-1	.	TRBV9	TGTGCCAGCAGCGCTTTGACAGAAGCTTTCTTT	CASSALTEAFF
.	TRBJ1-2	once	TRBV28	TGTGCCAGCAGTCCCGCATACTATGGCTACACCTTC	CASSPAYYGYTF
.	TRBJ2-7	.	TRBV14	TGTGCCAGCAGCCAAGATATACACAGGGGACTAGGATCGCAGTACTTC	CASSQDIHRGLGSQYF
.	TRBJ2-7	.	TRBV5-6	TGTGCCAGCAGCCTTCGACTGTCTTACGAGCAGTACTTC	CASSLRLSYEQYF
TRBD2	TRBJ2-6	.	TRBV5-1	TGCGCCAGCAGCTTGATTCTTAGCGGGAGGTTCGGGTCTGGGGCCAACGTCCTGACTTTC	CASSLILSGRFGSGANVLTF